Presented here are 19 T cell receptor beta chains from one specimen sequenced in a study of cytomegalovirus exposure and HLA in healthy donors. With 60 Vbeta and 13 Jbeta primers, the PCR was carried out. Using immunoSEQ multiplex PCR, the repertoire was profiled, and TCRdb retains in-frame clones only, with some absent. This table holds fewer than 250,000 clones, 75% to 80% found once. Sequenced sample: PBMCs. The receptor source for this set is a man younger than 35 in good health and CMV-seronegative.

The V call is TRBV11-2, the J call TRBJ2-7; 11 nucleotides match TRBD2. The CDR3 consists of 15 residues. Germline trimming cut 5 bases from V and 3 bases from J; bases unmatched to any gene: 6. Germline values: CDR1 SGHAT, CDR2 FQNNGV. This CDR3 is CASSPTGTSGYEQYF. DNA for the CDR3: TGTGCCAGCAGCCCGACCGGGACTAGCGGCTACGAGCAGTACTTC.

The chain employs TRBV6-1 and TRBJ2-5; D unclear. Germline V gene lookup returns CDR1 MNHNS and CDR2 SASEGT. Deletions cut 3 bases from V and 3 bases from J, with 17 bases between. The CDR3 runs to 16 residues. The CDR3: CASSDRLLGVKETQYF. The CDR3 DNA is TGTGCCAGCAGTGATCGACTCCTAGGAGTGAAAGAGACCCAGTACTTC.

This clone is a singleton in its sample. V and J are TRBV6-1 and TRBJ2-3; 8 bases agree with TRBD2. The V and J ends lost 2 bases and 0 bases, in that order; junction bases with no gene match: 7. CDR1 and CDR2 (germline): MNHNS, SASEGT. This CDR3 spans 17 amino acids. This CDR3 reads CASSEWGGGSSTDTQYF. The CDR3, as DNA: TGTGCCAGCAGTGAATGGGGCGGGGGGTCTAGCACAGATACGCAGTATTTT.

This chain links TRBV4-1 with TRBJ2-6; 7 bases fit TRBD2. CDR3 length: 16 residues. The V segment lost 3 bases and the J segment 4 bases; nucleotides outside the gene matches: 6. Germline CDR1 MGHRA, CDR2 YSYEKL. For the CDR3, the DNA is TGCGCCAGCAGCCAGGCTAGCGGACCGGGGGCCAACGTCCTGACTTTC. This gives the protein CASSQASGPGANVLTF.

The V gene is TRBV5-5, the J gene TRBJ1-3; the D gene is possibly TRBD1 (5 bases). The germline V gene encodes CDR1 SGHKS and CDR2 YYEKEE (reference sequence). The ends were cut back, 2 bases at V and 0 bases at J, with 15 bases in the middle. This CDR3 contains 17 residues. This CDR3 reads CASSFQLPGFSGNTIYF. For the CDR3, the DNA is TGTGCCAGCAGCTTCCAATTACCAGGGTTCTCTGGAAACACCATATATTTT. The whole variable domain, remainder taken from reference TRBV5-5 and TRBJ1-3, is DAGVTQSPTHLIKTRGQQVTLRCSPISGHKSVSWYQQVLGQGPQFIFQYYEKEERGRGNFPDRFSARQFPNYSSELNVNALLLGDSALYLCASSFQLPGFSGNTIYFGEGSWLTVV.

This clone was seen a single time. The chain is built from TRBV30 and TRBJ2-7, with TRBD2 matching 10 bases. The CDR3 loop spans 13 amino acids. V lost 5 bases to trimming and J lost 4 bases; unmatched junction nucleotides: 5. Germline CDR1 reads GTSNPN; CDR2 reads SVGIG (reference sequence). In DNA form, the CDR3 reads TGTGCCTGGGCGCCGGGACTAGCGTACGAGCAGTACTTC. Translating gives CAWAPGLAYEQYF. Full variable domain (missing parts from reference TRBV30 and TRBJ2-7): SQTIHQWPATLVQPVGSPLSLECTVEGTSNPNLYWYRQAAGRGLQLLFYSVGIGQISSEVPQNLSASRPQDRQFILSSKKLLLSDSGFYLCAWAPGLAYEQYFGPGTRLTVT.

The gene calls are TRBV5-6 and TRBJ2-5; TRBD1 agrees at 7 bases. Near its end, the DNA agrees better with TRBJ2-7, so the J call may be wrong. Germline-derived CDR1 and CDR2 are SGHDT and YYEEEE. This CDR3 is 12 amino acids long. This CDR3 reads CASSPGQDEQYF. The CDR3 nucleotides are TGTGCCAGCAGCCCCGGACAGGACGAGCAGTACTTC.

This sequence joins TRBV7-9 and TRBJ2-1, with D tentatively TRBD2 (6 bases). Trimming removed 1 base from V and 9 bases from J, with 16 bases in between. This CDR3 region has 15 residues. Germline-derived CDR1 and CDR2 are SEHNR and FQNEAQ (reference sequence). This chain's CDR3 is CASSLGTGDALEQFF. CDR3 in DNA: TGTGCCAGCAGCTTAGGGACGGGAGACGCGCTTGAGCAGTTCTTC.

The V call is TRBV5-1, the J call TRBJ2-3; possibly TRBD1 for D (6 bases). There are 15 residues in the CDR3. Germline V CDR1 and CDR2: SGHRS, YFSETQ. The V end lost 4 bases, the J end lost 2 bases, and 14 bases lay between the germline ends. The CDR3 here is CASSTQGRFTDTQYF. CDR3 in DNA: TGCGCCAGCAGCACCCAGGGGCGTTTCACAGATACGCAGTATTTT. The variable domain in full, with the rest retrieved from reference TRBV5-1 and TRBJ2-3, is KAGVTQTPRYLIKTRGQQVTLSCSPISGHRSVSWYQQTPGQGLQFLFEYFSETQRNKGNFPGRFSGRQFSNSRSEMNVSTLELGDSALYLCASSTQGRFTDTQYFGPGTRLTVL.

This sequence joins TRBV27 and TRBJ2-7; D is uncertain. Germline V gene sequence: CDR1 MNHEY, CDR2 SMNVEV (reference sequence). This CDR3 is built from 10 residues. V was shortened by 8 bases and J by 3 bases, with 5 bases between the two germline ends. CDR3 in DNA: TGTGCCAGCGGCTTCTACGAGCAGTACTTC. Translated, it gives CASGFYEQYF.

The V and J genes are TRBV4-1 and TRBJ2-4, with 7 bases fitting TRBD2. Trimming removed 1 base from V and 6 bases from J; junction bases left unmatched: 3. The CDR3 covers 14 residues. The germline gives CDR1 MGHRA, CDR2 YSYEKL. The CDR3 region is CASSQGGGINIQYF. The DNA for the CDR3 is TGCGCCAGCAGCCAAGGCGGGGGTATAAACATTCAGTACTTC.

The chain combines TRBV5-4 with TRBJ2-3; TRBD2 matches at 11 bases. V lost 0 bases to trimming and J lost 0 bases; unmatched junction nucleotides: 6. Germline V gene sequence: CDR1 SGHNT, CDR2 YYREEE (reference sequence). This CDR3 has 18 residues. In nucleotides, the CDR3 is TGTGCCAGCAGCTTGGGTGGGACTAGCGGAATTAGCACAGATACGCAGTATTTT. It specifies CASSLGGTSGISTDTQYF.

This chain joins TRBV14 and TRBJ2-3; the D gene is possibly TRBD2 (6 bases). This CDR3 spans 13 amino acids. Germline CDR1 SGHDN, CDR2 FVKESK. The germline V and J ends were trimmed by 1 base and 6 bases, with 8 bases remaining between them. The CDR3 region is CASSQARGDTQYF. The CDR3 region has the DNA TGTGCCAGCAGCCAAGCGCGGGGCGATACGCAGTATTTT.

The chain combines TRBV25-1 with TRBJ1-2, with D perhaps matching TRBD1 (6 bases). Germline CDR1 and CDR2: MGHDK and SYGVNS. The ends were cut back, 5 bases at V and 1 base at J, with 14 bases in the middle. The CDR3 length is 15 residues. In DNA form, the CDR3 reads TGTGCCAGCAGTAAAACAGGGCCGATTAACTATGGCTACACCTTC. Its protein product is CASSKTGPINYGYTF.

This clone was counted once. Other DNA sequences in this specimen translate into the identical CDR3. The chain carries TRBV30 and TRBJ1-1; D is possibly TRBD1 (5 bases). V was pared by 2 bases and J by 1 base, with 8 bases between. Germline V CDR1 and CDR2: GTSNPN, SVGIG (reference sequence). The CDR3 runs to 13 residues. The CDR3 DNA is TGTGCCTGGAGTTTGGGGGGGAACACTGAAGCTTTCTTT. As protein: CAWSLGGNTEAFF.

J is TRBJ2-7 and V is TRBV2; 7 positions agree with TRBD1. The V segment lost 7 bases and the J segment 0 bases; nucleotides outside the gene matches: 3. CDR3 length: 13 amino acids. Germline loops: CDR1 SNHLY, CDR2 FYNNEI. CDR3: CASNDRDSYEQYF. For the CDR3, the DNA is TGTGCCAGCAACGACAGGGACTCCTACGAGCAGTACTTC.

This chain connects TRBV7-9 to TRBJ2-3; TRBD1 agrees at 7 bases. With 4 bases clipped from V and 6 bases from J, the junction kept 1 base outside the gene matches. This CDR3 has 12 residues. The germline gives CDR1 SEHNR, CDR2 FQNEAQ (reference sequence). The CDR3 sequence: CASSSQGDTQYF. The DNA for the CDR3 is TGTGCCAGCAGCTCACAGGGGGATACGCAGTATTTT. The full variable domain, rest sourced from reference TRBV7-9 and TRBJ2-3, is DTGVSQNPRHKITKRGQNVTFRCDPISEHNRLYWYRQTLGQGPEFLTYFQNEAQLEKSRLLSDRFSAERPKGSFSTLEIQRTEQGDSAMYLCASSSQGDTQYFGPGTRLTVL.

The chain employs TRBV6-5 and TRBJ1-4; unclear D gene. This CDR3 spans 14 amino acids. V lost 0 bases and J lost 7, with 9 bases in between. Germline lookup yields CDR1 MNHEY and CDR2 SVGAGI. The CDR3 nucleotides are TGTGCCAGCAGTTACTCGAGTGGGAGTGAAAAACTGTTTTTT. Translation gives CASSYSSGSEKLFF.

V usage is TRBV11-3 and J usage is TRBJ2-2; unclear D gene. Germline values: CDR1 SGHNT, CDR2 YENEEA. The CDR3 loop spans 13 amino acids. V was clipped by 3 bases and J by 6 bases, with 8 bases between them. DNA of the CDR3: TGTGCCAGCAGCTTCAGGATGTCCGGGGAGCTGTTTTTT. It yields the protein CASSFRMSGELFF.